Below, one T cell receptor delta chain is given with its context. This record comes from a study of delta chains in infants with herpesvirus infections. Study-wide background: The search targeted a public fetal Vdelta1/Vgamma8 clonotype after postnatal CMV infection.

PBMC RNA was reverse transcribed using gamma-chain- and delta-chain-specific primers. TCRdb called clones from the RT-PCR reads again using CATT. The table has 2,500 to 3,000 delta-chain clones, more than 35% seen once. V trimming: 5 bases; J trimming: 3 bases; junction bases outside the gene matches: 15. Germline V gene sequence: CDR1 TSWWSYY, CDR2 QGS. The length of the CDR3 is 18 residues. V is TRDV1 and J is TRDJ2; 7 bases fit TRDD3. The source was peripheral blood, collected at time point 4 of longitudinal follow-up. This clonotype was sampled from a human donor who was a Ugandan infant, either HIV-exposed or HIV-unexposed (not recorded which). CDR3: CALGNREGLGVMTAQLFF. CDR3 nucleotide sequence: TGTGCTCTTGGGAACCGGGAGGGTCTGGGGGTCATGACAGCACAACTCTTCTTT.